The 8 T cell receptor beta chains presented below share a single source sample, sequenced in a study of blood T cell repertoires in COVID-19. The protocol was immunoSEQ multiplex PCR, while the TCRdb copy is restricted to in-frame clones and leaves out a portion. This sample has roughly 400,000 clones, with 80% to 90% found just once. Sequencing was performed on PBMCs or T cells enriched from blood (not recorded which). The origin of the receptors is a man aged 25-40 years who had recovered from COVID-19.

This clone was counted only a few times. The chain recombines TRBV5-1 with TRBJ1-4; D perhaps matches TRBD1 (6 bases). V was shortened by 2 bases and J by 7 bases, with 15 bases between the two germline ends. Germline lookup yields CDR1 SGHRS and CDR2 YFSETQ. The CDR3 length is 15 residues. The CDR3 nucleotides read TGCGCCAGCAGCTTACAACAGGGAGTGGGTGAAAAACTGTTTTTT. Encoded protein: CASSLQQGVGEKLFF.

The CDR3 loop is CASHRYNQPQHF. In DNA form, the CDR3 reads TGTGCCAGCCACAGATACAATCAGCCCCAGCATTTT. The chain combines TRBV28 with TRBJ1-5, with D unclear. The CDR3 has 12 residues. Germline V CDR1 and CDR2: MDHEN, SYDVKM. The V gene lost 8 bases and the J gene lost 3 bases, with 8 bases spanning the gap.

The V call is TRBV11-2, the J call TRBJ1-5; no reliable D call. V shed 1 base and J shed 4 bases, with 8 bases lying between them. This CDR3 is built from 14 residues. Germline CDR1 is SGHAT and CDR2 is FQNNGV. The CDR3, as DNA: TGTGCCAGCAGCTTAGGACACCAGAATCAGCCCCAGCATTTT. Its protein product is CASSLGHQNQPQHF.

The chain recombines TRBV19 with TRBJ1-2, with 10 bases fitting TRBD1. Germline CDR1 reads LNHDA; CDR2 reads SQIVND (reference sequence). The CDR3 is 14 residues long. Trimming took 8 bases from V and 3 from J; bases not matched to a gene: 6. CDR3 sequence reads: CASARDRGDYGYTF. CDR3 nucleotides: TGTGCCAGTGCCCGGGACAGGGGAGACTATGGCTACACCTTC. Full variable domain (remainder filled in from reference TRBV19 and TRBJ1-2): DGGITQSPKYLFRKEGQNVTLSCEQNLNHDAMYWYRQDPGQGLRLIYYSQIVNDFQKGDIAEGYSVSREKKESFPLTVTSAQKNPTAFYLCASARDRGDYGYTFGSGTRLTVV.

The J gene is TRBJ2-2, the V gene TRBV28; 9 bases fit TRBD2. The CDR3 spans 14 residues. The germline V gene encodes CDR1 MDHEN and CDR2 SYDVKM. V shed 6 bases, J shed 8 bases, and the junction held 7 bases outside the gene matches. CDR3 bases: TGTGCCAGCAGGACTAGCGGAGGCGGGGGGGAGCTGTTTTTT. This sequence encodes CASRTSGGGGELFF.

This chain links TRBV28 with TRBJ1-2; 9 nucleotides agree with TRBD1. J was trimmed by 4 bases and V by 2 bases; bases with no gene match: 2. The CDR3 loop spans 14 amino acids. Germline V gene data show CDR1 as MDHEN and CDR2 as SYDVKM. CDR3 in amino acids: CASSLTGGPYGYTF. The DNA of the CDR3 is TGTGCCAGCAGTTTAACAGGGGGCCCCTATGGCTACACCTTC.

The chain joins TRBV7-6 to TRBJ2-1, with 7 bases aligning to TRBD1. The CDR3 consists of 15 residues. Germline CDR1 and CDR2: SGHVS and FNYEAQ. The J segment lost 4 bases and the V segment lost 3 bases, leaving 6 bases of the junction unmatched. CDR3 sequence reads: CASSLDNRGYNEQFF. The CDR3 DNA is TGTGCCAGCAGCTTGGATAACAGGGGATACAATGAGCAGTTCTTC.

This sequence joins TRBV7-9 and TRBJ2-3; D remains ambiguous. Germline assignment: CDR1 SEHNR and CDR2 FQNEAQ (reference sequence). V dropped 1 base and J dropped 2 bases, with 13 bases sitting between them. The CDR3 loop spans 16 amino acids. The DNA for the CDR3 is TGTGCCAGCAGCTTAGTTAGCCCCACGAACACAGATACGCAGTATTTT. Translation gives CASSLVSPTNTDTQYF.